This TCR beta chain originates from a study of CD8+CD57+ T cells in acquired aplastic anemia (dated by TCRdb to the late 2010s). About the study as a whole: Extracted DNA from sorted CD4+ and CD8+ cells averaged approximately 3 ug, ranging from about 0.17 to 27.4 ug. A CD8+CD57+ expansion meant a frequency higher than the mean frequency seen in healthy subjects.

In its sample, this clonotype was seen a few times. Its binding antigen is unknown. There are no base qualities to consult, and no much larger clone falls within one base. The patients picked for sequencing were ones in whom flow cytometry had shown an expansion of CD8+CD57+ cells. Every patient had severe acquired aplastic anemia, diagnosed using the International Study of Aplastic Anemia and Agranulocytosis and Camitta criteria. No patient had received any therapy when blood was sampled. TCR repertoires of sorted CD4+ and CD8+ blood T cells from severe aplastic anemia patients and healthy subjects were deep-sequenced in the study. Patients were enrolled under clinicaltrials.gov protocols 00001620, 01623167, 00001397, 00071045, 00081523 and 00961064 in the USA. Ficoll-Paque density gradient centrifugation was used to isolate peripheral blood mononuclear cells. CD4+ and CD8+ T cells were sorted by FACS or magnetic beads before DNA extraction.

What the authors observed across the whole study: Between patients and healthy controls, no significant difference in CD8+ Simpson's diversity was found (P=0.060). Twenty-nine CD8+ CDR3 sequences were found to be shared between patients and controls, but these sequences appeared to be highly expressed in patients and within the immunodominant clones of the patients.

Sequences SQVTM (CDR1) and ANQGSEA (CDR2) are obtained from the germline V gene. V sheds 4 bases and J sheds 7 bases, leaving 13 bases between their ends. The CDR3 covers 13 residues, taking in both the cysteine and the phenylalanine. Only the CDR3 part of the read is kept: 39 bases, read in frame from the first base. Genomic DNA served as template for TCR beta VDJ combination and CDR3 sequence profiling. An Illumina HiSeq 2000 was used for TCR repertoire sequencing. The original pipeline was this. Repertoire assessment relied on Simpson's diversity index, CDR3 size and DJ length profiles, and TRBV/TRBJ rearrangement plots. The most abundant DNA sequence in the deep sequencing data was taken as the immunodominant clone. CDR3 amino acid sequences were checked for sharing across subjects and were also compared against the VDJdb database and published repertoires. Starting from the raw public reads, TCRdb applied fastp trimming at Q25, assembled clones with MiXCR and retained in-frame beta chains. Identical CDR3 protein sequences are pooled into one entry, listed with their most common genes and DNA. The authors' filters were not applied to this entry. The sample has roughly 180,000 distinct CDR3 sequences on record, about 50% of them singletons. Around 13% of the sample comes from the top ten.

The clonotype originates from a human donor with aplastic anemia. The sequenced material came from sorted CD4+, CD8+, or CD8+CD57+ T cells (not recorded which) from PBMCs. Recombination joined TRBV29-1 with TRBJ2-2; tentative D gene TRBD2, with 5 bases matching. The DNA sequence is TGCAGCGTTGTCTGGGGTAGCGTCGGGGAGCTGTTTTTT. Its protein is CSVVWGSVGELFF.